A single sample is the source of the 14 T cell receptor beta chains below, sequenced in a study of cytomegalovirus exposure and HLA in healthy donors. The PCR made use of 60 Vbeta and 13 Jbeta primers. Clones were sequenced by immunoSEQ multiplex PCR, and TCRdb holds only the in-frame ones, with some missing. The table records 150,000 or so clones, around 79% of them present only once. The sequenced material came from PBMCs. Receptor source: a man aged 25-40 years in good health and CMV-seropositive.

The chain couples TRBV4-1 to TRBJ2-1, with D maybe TRBD2 (7 bases). Trimming shortened V by 1 base and J by 4 bases, and 14 bases separated the two germline ends. The germline V gene encodes CDR1 MGHRA and CDR2 YSYEKL. This CDR3 comprises 16 residues. The CDR3 is CASSQVGGGPYNEQFF. The DNA of the CDR3 is TGCGCCAGCAGCCAAGTTGGGGGGGGGCCATACAATGAGCAGTTCTTC.

The chain uses TRBV5-4 and TRBJ2-5; 7 bases line up with TRBD2. V dropped 5 bases and J dropped 7; count of bases not matched to a gene: 14. The CDR3 contains 15 residues. Germline V lookup: CDR1 SGHNT, CDR2 YYREEE (reference sequence). The CDR3 reads CASSLTGTSEGTQYF. CDR3 nucleotide sequence: TGTGCCAGCAGTCTAACGGGTACTAGCGAGGGGACCCAGTACTTC.

V usage is TRBV7-9 and J usage is TRBJ2-1; D gene unclear. Germline-derived CDR1 and CDR2 are SEHNR and FQNEAQ (reference sequence). The CDR3 length is 15 residues. V gave up 3 bases and J gave up 0 bases, with 9 bases separating them. CDR3 bases: TGTGCCAGCAGCTTTTTATCCCCCTCCTACAATGAGCAGTTCTTC. Translation gives CASSFLSPSYNEQFF.

This clone has just one count. The gene calls are TRBV2 and TRBJ2-2; maybe TRBD2 (5 bases). The CDR3 has 15 amino acids. The germline CDR1 and CDR2 sequences are SNHLY and FYNNEI. Trimming shortened V by 5 bases and J by 2 bases, and 12 bases separated the two germline ends. The CDR3 DNA reads TGTGCCAGCAGTTCCGTCGGGGTCAACACCGGGGAGCTGTTTTTT. It is translated as CASSSVGVNTGELFF.

The rearrangement joins TRBV2 to TRBJ1-2; 10 bases line up with TRBD1. V was clipped by 6 bases and J by 7 bases; unmatched bases: 8. Germline V gene lookup returns CDR1 SNHLY and CDR2 FYNNEI. The CDR3 spans 14 residues. CDR3 bases: TGTGCCAGCAGGTCCGGACAGGGGGAAAGTGGCTACACCTTC. Its translation: CASRSGQGESGYTF.

The rearrangement joins TRBV9 to TRBJ2-3, with 15 bases identical to TRBD2. After removal of 1 base from V and 0 bases from J, the junction contained 3 bases not matched to a gene. Germline V gene lookup returns CDR1 SGDLS and CDR2 YYNGEE. This CDR3 contains 18 residues. The CDR3 here is CASSVQGTSGGSTDTQYF. The CDR3 bases are TGTGCCAGCAGCGTACAAGGGACTAGCGGGGGGAGCACAGATACGCAGTATTTT.

The rearrangement links TRBV6-6 to TRBJ1-1; D gene uncertain. Trimming removed 5 bases from V and 1 base from J, with 14 bases in between. The germline CDR1 and CDR2 sequences are MNHNY and SVGAGI (reference sequence). The CDR3 has 15 amino acids. The CDR3 sequence: CASSPRGYANTEAFF. The CDR3 region has the DNA TGTGCCAGCAGTCCTCGCGGGTACGCGAACACTGAAGCTTTCTTT.

This clone is a singleton in its sample. The V gene is TRBV27, the J gene TRBJ1-1; possible D gene TRBD1, 5 bases. Trimming left V 2 bases short and J 0 bases short, with 10 bases between. Germline V gene data show CDR1 as MNHEY and CDR2 as SMNVEV (reference sequence). CDR3 size: 15 residues. This CDR3 reads CASSLAQGLNTEAFF. The CDR3 bases are TGTGCCAGCAGTTTAGCCCAGGGATTGAACACTGAAGCTTTCTTT.

The rearrangement links TRBV15 to TRBJ2-1, with 8 bases identical to TRBD2. There are 15 residues in the CDR3. V lost 0 bases to trimming and J lost 6 bases; unmatched junction nucleotides: 4. Germline lookup yields CDR1 LNHNV and CDR2 YYDKDF (reference sequence). DNA of the CDR3: TGTGCCACCAGCAGAGATTACCGGGGGGGCAATGAGCAGTTCTTC. Translated, it gives CATSRDYRGGNEQFF.

The rearrangement joins TRBV9 to TRBJ1-2; D perhaps matches TRBD1 (6 bases). V was cut by 3 bases and J by 2 bases, with 20 bases left in between. CDR3 length equals 17 residues. Germline CDR1 reads SGDLS; CDR2 reads YYNGEE. The CDR3: CASSAGLGGAWNYGYTF. For the CDR3, the DNA is TGTGCCAGCAGCGCCGGACTGGGGGGGGCTTGGAACTATGGCTACACCTTC.

As regards this clone: In the same sample, other DNA sequences code for this CDR3. The V and J genes are TRBV7-8 and TRBJ2-5; TRBD1 agrees at 8 bases. Germline lookup yields CDR1 SGHVS and CDR2 FQNEAQ. J lost 5 bases, V lost 5 bases, and 13 bases had no gene match. This CDR3 has 16 residues. The CDR3 sequence: CASSQWGQGAWETQYF. CDR3 bases: TGTGCCAGCAGCCAGTGGGGCCAGGGGGCGTGGGAGACCCAGTACTTC.

This sequence joins TRBV28 and TRBJ2-7; 8 nucleotides line up with TRBD1. V was pared by 4 bases and J by 5 bases, with 4 bases of the junction left unmatched. Looked up from germline, CDR1 is MDHEN and CDR2 is SYDVKM. The CDR3 sequence is 13 residues long. CDR3 DNA: TGTGCCAGCAGTTCGGACAGGGAGGACGAGCAGTACTTC. It yields the protein CASSSDREDEQYF.

This sequence joins TRBV9 and TRBJ2-5, with D unresolved. The J call may be mistaken, given a closer DNA end match to TRBJ2-7. Germline V CDR1 and CDR2: SGDLS, YYNGEE. This CDR3 contains 14 residues. CDR3 in amino acids: CASSPGTGSYEQYF. DNA of the CDR3: TGTGCCAGCAGCCCAGGCACCGGCTCCTACGAGCAGTACTTC.

Concerning this clone itself: A read error may produce the germline difference seen at one junction end. The chain recombines TRBV7-9 with TRBJ1-1; TRBD1 agrees at 12 bases. The CDR3 contains 18 residues. Germline CDR1 and CDR2: SEHNR and FQNEAQ (reference sequence). This CDR3 reads CSSSSGRRDRGPGTEAFF. The CDR3 DNA is TGTTCCAGCAGCTCCGGTCGACGGGACAGGGGGCCAGGTACTGAAGCTTTCTTT. The whole variable domain, remainder taken from reference TRBV7-9 and TRBJ1-1, is DTGVSQNPRHKITKRGQNVTFRCDPISEHNRLYWYRQTLGQGPEFLTYFQNEAQLEKSRLLSDRFSAERPKGSFSTLEIQRTEQGDSAMYLCSSSSGRRDRGPGTEAFFGQGTRLTVV.